This T cell receptor (beta chain) was profiled in a study of patients and donors after allogeneic stem cell transplantation. Germline V gives CDR1 SGHRS, CDR2 YFSETQ. V dropped 7 bases and J dropped 6 bases, with 11 bases sitting between them. This CDR3 region has 11 residues. TCRdb re-called the RT-PCR reads with MiXCR, one entry per CDR3 protein. The sample holds roughly 940,000 distinct CDR3 sequences, more than 15% seen once. The V and J genes are TRBV5-1 and TRBJ2-7; TRBD1 might be the D (5 bases). The receptor was isolated from a human donor who was either an allogeneic HSCT recipient or a stem cell or donor lymphocyte infusion donor (not recorded which). It is not recorded whose cells these are; they may come from a transplant donor. What was sequenced was blood, either unsorted or a sorted T cell fraction (not recorded which). This CDR3 reads CASGAVGEQYF. As DNA, the CDR3 is TGCGCCAGCGGGGCCGTCGGCGAGCAGTACTTC.